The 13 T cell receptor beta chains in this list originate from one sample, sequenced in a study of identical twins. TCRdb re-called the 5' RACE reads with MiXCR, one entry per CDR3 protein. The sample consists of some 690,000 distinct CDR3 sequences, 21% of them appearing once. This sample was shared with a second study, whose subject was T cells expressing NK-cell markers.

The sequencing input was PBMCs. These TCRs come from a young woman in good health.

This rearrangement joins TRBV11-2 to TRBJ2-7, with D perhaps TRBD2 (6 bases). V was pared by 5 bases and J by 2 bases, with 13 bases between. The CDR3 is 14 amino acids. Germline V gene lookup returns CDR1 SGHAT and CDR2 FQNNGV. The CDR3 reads CASSGGTDPYEQYF. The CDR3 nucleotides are TGTGCCAGCAGCGGGGGGACGGATCCCTACGAGCAGTACTTC.

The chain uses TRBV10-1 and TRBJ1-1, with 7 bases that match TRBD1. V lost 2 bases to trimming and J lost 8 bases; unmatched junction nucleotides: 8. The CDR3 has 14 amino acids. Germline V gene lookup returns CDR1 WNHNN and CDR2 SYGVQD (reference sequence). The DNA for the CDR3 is TGCGCCAGCAGTGAGCGGGGACAGCGATTAGAAGCTTTCTTT. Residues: CASSERGQRLEAFF.

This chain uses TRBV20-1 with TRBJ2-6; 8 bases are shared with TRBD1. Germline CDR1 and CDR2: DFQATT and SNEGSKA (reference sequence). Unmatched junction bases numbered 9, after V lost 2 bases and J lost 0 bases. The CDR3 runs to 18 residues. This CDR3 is CSARPDRDIVSGANVLTF. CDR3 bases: TGCAGTGCTAGACCGGACAGGGACATAGTCTCTGGGGCCAACGTCCTGACTTTC.

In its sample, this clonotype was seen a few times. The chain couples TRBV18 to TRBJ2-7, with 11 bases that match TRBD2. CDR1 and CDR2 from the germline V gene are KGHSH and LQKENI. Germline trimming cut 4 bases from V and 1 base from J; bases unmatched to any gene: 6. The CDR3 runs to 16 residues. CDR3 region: CASSQNRTSGSYEQYF. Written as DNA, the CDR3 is TGTGCCAGCTCACAGAATCGGACTAGCGGGTCCTACGAGCAGTACTTC.

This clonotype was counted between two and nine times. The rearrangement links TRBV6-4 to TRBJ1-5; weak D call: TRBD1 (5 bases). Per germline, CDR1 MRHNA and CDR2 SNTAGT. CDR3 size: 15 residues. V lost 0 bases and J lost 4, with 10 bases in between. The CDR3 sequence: CASSDSSGSNQPQHF. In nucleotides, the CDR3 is TGTGCCAGCAGTGACTCGTCAGGGAGTAATCAGCCCCAGCATTTT.

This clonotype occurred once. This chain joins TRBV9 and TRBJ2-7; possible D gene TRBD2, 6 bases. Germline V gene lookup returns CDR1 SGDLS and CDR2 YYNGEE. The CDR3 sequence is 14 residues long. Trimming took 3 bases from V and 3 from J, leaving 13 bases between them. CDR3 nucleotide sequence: TGTGCCAGCAGCGCCGGGGACTCTGGCTACGAGCAGTACTTC. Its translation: CASSAGDSGYEQYF.

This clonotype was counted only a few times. CDR3 residues: CASSQDKGGRISYNEQFF. Written as DNA, the CDR3 is TGTGCCAGCAGCCAAGATAAGGGCGGACGGATTTCCTACAATGAGCAGTTCTTC. The J gene is TRBJ2-1, the V gene TRBV14; D ambiguous. CDR3 length: 18 residues. Germline V gene sequence: CDR1 SGHDN, CDR2 FVKESK. With 0 bases removed from V and 1 base from J, the gap between germline ends came to 16 bases. Full variable domain (outside the CDR3, taken from reference TRBV14 and TRBJ2-1): EAGVTQFPSHSVIEKGQTVTLRCDPISGHDNLYWYRRVMGKEIKFLLHFVKESKQDESGMPNNRFLAERTGGTYSTLKVQPAELEDSGVYFCASSQDKGGRISYNEQFFGPGTRLTVL.

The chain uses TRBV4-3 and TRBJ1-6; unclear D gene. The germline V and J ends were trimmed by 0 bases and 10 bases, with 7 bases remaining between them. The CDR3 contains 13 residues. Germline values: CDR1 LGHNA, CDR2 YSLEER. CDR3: CASSQDGESPLHF. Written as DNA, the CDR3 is TGCGCCAGCAGCCAAGACGGAGAATCACCCCTCCACTTT.

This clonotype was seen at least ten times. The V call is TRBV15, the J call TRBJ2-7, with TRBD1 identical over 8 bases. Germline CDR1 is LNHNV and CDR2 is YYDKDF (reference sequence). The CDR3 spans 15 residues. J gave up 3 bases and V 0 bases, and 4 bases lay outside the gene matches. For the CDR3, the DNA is TGTGCCACCAGCAGAGATCCCGGACAGGGCTACGAGCAGTACTTC. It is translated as CATSRDPGQGYEQYF. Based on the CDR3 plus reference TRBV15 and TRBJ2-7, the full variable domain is DAMVIQNPRYQVTQFGKPVTLSCSQTLNHNVMYWYQQKSSQAPKLLFHYYDKDFNNEADTPDNFQSRRPNTSFCFLDIRSPGLGDTAMYLCATSRDPGQGYEQYFGPGTRLTVT.

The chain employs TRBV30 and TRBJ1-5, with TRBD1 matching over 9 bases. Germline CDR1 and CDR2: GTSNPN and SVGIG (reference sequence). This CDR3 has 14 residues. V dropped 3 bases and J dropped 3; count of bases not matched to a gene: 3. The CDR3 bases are TGTGCCTGGAGAGACAGGGGGTCCAATCAGCCCCAGCATTTT. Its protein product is CAWRDRGSNQPQHF. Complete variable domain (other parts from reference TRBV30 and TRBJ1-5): SQTIHQWPATLVQPVGSPLSLECTVEGTSNPNLYWYRQAAGRGLQLLFYSVGIGQISSEVPQNLSASRPQDRQFILSSKKLLLSDSGFYLCAWRDRGSNQPQHFGDGTRLSIL.

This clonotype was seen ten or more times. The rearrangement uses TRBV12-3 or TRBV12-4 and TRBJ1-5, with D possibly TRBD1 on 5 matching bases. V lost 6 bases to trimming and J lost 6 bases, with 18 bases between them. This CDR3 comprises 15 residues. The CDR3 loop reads CASSQGDIGSQPQHF. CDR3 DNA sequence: TGTGCCAGCAGCCAGGGCGATATTGGTAGTCAGCCCCAGCATTTT.

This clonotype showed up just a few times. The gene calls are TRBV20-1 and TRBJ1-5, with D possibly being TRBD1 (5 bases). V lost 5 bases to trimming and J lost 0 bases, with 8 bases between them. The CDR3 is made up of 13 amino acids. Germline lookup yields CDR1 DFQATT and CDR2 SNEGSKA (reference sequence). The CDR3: CSAGGDSNQPQHF. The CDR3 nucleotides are TGCAGTGCTGGGGGAGATAGCAATCAGCCCCAGCATTTT.

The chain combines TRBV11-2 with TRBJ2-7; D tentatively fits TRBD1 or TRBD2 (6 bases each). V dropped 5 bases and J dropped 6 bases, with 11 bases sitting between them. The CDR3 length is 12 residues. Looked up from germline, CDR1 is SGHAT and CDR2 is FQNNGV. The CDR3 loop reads CASSRGTPEQYF. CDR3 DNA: TGTGCCAGCAGCCGGGGGACACCCGAGCAGTACTTC.